This TCR beta chain was found in a study of T cells and Merkel cell carcinoma outcomes. Study results and limitations: Reportedly, T-cell repertoire with density predicts Merkel cell carcinoma outcomes.

Profiled with immunoSEQ multiplex PCR; TCRdb holds only in-frame clones, not every one. The sample lists about 410 clones; roughly 90% were seen once. The table lists this clone with a count of one. Its specificity is unknown. V shed 6 bases and J shed 6 bases, with 14 bases lying between them. Looked up from germline, CDR1 is SEHNR and CDR2 is FQNEAQ (reference sequence). The CDR3 consists of 13 residues. The receptor's source is a human donor with Merkel cell carcinoma. Sample: tumor tissue from Merkel cell carcinoma. The chain recombines TRBV7-9 with TRBJ1-1, with D uncertain. CDR3 sequence reads: CASSPRDYAEAFF. The CDR3 coding sequence is TGTGCCAGCAGTCCGCGGGATTACGCTGAAGCTTTCTTT.